This T cell receptor beta chain was obtained from a study of blood T cell repertoires in COVID-19. Turning to the study itself: Italy, Spain and the United States were the sources of the convalescent and acute COVID-19 samples. PBMCs, B-cell-depleted T cells, or T cells provided the cDNA or gDNA that made up the material.

Per the original methods: Counts of nucleated cells, estimated from reference gene primer amplification, were obtained. Sequenced by immunoSEQ multiplex PCR; TCRdb stores in-frame clones only, minus some. Clone size and the V and J calls come from that table; the DNA yielded D and trimming. The sample lists 190,000 or so clones, about 88% occurring once. J gave up 3 bases and V 6 bases, and 14 bases lay outside the gene matches. Germline-derived CDR1 and CDR2 are LNHDA and SQIVND (reference sequence). The CDR3 is 19 amino acids. The sample comprised peripheral blood. V is TRBV19 and J is TRBJ2-1; TRBD2 matches at 13 bases. The sequence was collected from a man aged 40-49 years with active or convalescent COVID-19. The CDR3 DNA follows: TGTGCCAGTAGCCCCTCCTGGACTAGCGGGGGACCTCTCTACAATGAGCAGTTCTTC. This translates into CASSPSWTSGGPLYNEQFF.